These 14 T cell receptor beta chains came from one sample sequenced in a study of shared clonotypes between healthy human individuals. It was CD45RO-negative cells, positively selected for CCR7, that made up naive CD8 cells, with terminally differentiated effector memory CD45RA+ cells excluded. Sequencing used immunoSEQ multiplex PCR; TCRdb keeps in-frame clones, though not all of them. Among 2 million to 2.5 million clones listed, approximately 94% were seen once. The sequenced sample consisted of naive CD8+ T cells from PBMCs. These TCRs come from a man between 18 and 35 years old in good health. Some clones in this sample may be carry-over from other donors' samples.

V gene TRBV4-2 combines with J gene TRBJ2-7; no reliable D call. V lost 0 bases and J lost 4, with 7 bases in between. This CDR3 comprises 13 residues. The V gene's germline CDR1 is LGHNA and CDR2 YNFKEQ. CDR3 residues: CASSQDRRYEQYF. In nucleotides, the CDR3 is TGTGCCAGCAGCCAAGATCGGCGTTACGAGCAGTACTTC.

The chain recombines TRBV11-2 with TRBJ2-2; 7 positions agree with TRBD1. From germline, CDR1 is SGHAT and CDR2 FQNNGV. Trimming cost V 4 bases and J 6 bases; bases outside gene matches: 11. The CDR3 is 16 residues long. CDR3 loop: CASSSRNRGPSGELFF. The DNA for the CDR3 is TGTGCCAGCAGCTCGCGGAACAGGGGCCCTTCCGGGGAGCTGTTTTTT.

CDR3 amino acids: CSSREGSEQFF. CDR3 DNA sequence: TGCAGCTCCCGGGAGGGCAGCGAGCAGTTCTTC. This chain uses TRBV20-1 with TRBJ2-1; 8 nucleotides agree with TRBD2. CDR3 length: 11 residues. CDR1 and CDR2 from the germline V gene are DFQATT and SNEGSKA (reference sequence).

The chain combines TRBV7-6 with TRBJ1-5; D is unclear. Germline assignment: CDR1 SGHVS and CDR2 FNYEAQ. Trimming pared 4 bases from V and 7 bases from J, leaving 11 bases between. CDR3 length: 13 amino acids. DNA of the CDR3: TGTGCCAGCAGCTACGGGAACCACCAGCCCCAGCATTTT. Translated: CASSYGNHQPQHF.

V usage is TRBV7-3 and J usage is TRBJ2-7; D might be TRBD2 (6 bases). Looked up from germline, CDR1 is SGHTA and CDR2 is FQGTGA. The V and J ends lost 4 bases and 4 bases respectively, with 14 bases between them. The CDR3 is 14 amino acids. The CDR3 DNA is TGTGCCAGCAGCTGGGGTAGCGGAGATTACGAGCAGTACTTC. This translates into CASSWGSGDYEQYF.

The chain carries TRBV7-9 and TRBJ1-2; no definite D call. Between the trimmed V and J ends, which lost 5 bases and 2 bases, there was a span of 9 bases. CDR3 length equals 13 residues. The V gene's germline CDR1 is SEHNR and CDR2 FQNEAQ (reference sequence). Written as DNA, the CDR3 is TGTGCCAGCAGCGACACACCGAACTATGGCTACACCTTC. Its protein is CASSDTPNYGYTF.

The rearrangement joins TRBV4-3 to TRBJ2-1; tentative D call: TRBD2 (5 bases). Trimming removed 1 base from V and 1 base from J, with 8 bases in between. The CDR3 extends over 15 amino acids. CDR1 and CDR2 (germline): LGHNA, YSLEER. The CDR3 loop is CASSQGRISYNEQFF. The CDR3 DNA sequence: TGCGCCAGCAGCCAAGGGAGGATTTCCTACAATGAGCAGTTCTTC.

With regard to this clone: In the same sample, other DNA sequences code for this CDR3. The chain couples TRBV7-9 to TRBJ1-1; no firm D call. Germline V lookup: CDR1 SEHNR, CDR2 FQNEAQ (reference sequence). The CDR3 runs 12 residues. Trimming took off 0 bases at V and 6 bases at J, with 5 bases between the two ends. The CDR3 is CASSLASPEAFF. The CDR3 DNA follows: TGTGCCAGCAGCTTAGCCAGCCCTGAAGCTTTCTTT.

The chain uses TRBV29-1 and TRBJ2-7, with a possible D match to TRBD2 (6 bases). The CDR3 runs to 18 residues. Between the trimmed V and J ends, which lost 4 bases and 3 bases, there was a span of 28 bases. The germline V gene encodes CDR1 SQVTM and CDR2 ANQGSEA. The CDR3 sequence is CSVVSPDWGESDNYEQYF. The CDR3 region has the DNA TGCAGCGTTGTGAGCCCGGACTGGGGGGAGAGCGATAACTACGAGCAGTACTTC.

This clone was counted once. The gene calls are TRBV7-2 and TRBJ1-2; no firm D call. CDR3 length: 14 amino acids. V lost 5 bases and J 5 bases, leaving 15 bases between the germline ends. The germline CDR1 and CDR2 sequences are SGHTA and FQGNSA. The CDR3 spells CASSPRPVEYGYTF. DNA of the CDR3: TGTGCCAGCAGCCCCCGCCCGGTCGAATATGGCTACACCTTC.

V and J are TRBV7-9 and TRBJ2-1; D perhaps matches TRBD2 (6 bases). Germline CDR1 reads SEHNR; CDR2 reads FQNEAQ (reference sequence). V shed 4 bases and J shed 10 bases, with 14 bases lying between them. The CDR3 runs 13 residues. CDR3 sequence (DNA): TGTGCCAGCAGCTCACTAGCAGCACCCGAGCAGTTCTTC. Amino acid sequence: CASSSLAAPEQFF.

This clone was found once. The chain is built from TRBV4-1 and TRBJ2-1; 11 bases align to TRBD2. The CDR3 runs 15 residues. Germline CDR1 and CDR2: MGHRA and YSYEKL. The junction had 6 bases not matched to a gene; V was cut back by 6 bases and J by 5 bases. The DNA for the CDR3 is TGCGCCAGCAGTCGACTGGGACTAGCGGACAATGAGCAGTTCTTC. The encoded protein is CASSRLGLADNEQFF.

The chain has TRBV7-8 and TRBJ2-7; TRBD2 aligns across 13 bases. Germline trimming cut 4 bases from V and 5 bases from J; bases unmatched to any gene: 14. Germline CDR1 is SGHVS and CDR2 is FQNEAQ. The CDR3 is made up of 18 amino acids. The CDR3 reads CASSWGLAGSGLHDEQYF. CDR3 coding DNA: TGTGCCAGCAGCTGGGGACTAGCGGGAAGCGGGTTACATGACGAGCAGTACTTC.

V gene TRBV19 combines with J gene TRBJ1-3; D remains unclear. Trimming took 5 bases from V and 0 from J, leaving 11 bases between them. From germline, CDR1 is LNHDA and CDR2 SQIVND (reference sequence). The length of the CDR3 is 15 residues. CDR3 sequence (DNA): TGTGCCAGTAGTCCGACAATTTCCTCTGGAAACACCATATATTTT. As protein: CASSPTISSGNTIYF.